These T cell receptor beta chains were read from a single sample in a study of T cell repertoires in cytomegalovirus infection. One entry per CDR3 protein, called by TCRdb with MiXCR from the reads. The sample includes a few hundred thousand distinct CDR3 sequences, over 15% of them seen just once. Sequencing was carried out using CD8+ T cells from PBMCs. The receptors here all came from a human donor in good health (CMV status not recorded). Some clones in this sample may be carry-over from other donors' samples. Both conserved end residues are part of each CDR3. Each record gives: CDR3 protein, CDR3 DNA, J gene, V gene, clone size, D gene. The D gene is left open where the match is weak. Clone size is given for some rows only: seen once, a few or many times, or a class if the clone is expanded.

CASSSDRTGTEAFF | TGTGCCAGCAGTTCGGACAGGACGGGGACTGAAGCTTTCTTT | TRBJ1-1 | TRBV12-3/TRBV12-4 | many | TRBD1
CASRDVQKVTEAFF | TGTGCCAGCAGGGACGTACAGAAAGTCACTGAAGCTTTCTTT | TRBJ1-1 | TRBV5-4 | few | .
CASSPFRNTEAFF | TGCGCCAGCAGCCCATTTAGAAACACTGAAGCTTTCTTT | TRBJ1-1 | TRBV4-3 | many | .
CASSLGDFYNYGYTF | TGTGCCAGCTCCTTGGGAGATTTCTATAACTATGGCTACACCTTC | TRBJ1-2 | TRBV6-6 | once | .
CASGQNYGYTF | TGTGCCAGTGGACAGAACTATGGCTACACCTTC | TRBJ1-2 | TRBV6-2/TRBV6-3 | few | .
CSAIYSGGPMGTQYF | TGCAGTGCTATTTATAGCGGGGGCCCGATGGGGACCCAGTACTTC | TRBJ2-5 | TRBV20-1 | many | TRBD2
CASSPLGTGGFDEQFF | TGTGCCAGCAGCCCACTGGGGACAGGGGGTTTCGATGAGCAGTTCTTC | TRBJ2-1 | TRBV7-2 | many | TRBD1
CASSEGGTSNQPQHF | TGTGCCAGCAGTGAAGGAGGGACAAGCAATCAGCCCCAGCATTTT | TRBJ1-5 | TRBV2 | . | .
CASSYSQRAPDTEAFF | TGTGCCAGCAGTTACAGTCAGAGGGCACCGGACACTGAAGCTTTCTTT | TRBJ1-1 | TRBV6-2/TRBV6-3 | . | .
CASSVVSAGELFF | TGTGCCAGCAGCGTAGTGTCGGCCGGGGAGCTGTTTTTT | TRBJ2-2 | TRBV9 | few | .
CASSLDPYRGSTYEQYF | TGTGCCAGCAGCCTCGACCCCTACAGGGGGTCTACCTACGAGCAGTACTTC | TRBJ2-7 | TRBV11-2 | . | TRBD1
CSARDGAATNTGELFF | TGCAGTGCTAGAGATGGGGCGGCAACGAACACCGGGGAGCTGTTTTTT | TRBJ2-2 | TRBV20-1 | few | .
CASSRVRPFNQPQHF | TGTGCCAGCAGCCGGGTGCGACCCTTCAATCAGCCCCAGCATTTT | TRBJ1-5 | TRBV7-9 | . | .
CASSRGLAGATRTGELFF | TGTGCCAGCAGCAGGGGACTAGCGGGGGCCACGAGGACCGGGGAGCTGTTTTTT | TRBJ2-2 | TRBV7-9 | . | TRBD2
CASSFTANTGELFF | TGTGCCAGCAGCTTCACCGCGAACACCGGGGAGCTGTTTTTT | TRBJ2-2 | TRBV11-2 | many | .
CASSATGTGGLEQYF | TGTGCCAGCAGCGCCACCGGGACAGGGGGCCTCGAGCAGTACTTC | TRBJ2-7 | TRBV9 | . | TRBD1
CASSSPGLSYNEQFF | TGTGCCAGCAGCTCCCCGGGGCTCTCCTACAATGAGCAGTTCTTC | TRBJ2-1 | TRBV7-8 | many | .
CASSQGGLVNEQFF | TGCGCCAGCAGCCAAGGAGGGTTAGTAAATGAGCAGTTCTTC | TRBJ2-1 | TRBV4-1 | few | .
CASSQGPEQFF | TGTGCCAGCAGCCAGGGCCCTGAGCAGTTCTTC | TRBJ2-1 | TRBV12-3/TRBV12-4 | . | .
CASSLDWEEKLFF | TGTGCCAGCAGCTTAGACTGGGAGGAAAAACTGTTTTTT | TRBJ1-4 | TRBV7-2 | many | .
CASSVNSGEETQYF | TGTGCCAGCAGTGTAAATAGCGGGGAAGAGACCCAGTACTTC | TRBJ2-5 | TRBV12-3/TRBV12-4 | few | TRBD2
CASSDGGGYNSPLHF | TGTGCCAGCAGCGATGGGGGAGGGTATAATTCACCCCTCCACTTT | TRBJ1-6 | TRBV9 | . | .
CASSLSGENSPLHF | TGTGCCAGCAGTTTATCGGGGGAAAATTCACCCCTCCACTTT | TRBJ1-6 | TRBV28 | . | .
CASSPLRGAGGYNEQFF | TGTGCCAGCAGCCCGCTTCGGGGGGCAGGGGGCTACAATGAGCAGTTCTTC | TRBJ2-1 | TRBV11-1 | . | .
CASRLAGADEQFF | TGTGCCAGTAGACTAGCGGGGGCGGATGAGCAGTTCTTC | TRBJ2-1 | TRBV19 | few | TRBD2